Below are 2 T cell receptor beta chains sequenced from a single sample in a study of spatial heterogeneity in lung cancer. This sample's time point: sample taken at primary tumor resection. One entry per CDR3 protein, called by TCRdb with MiXCR from the 5' RACE reads. The table has under 13,000 distinct CDR3 sequences, under 9.5% seen once; the top ten hold about 22%. The antigens of these receptors remain unknown. Study findings and constraints: Within tumors, counts of expanded alpha and beta TCRs tracked tumor mutation counts.

The sequencing used lung tumor tissue, collected at surgery. The receptors stem from a female donor with early-stage non-small cell lung cancer.

This clonotype was seen only once. This may stem from a read error, because a much larger clone lies one nucleotide away. This beta chain is off target for a library built for alpha chains, so its abundance means little. The CDR3 spells CASSNRRGVDQYF. The CDR3 DNA follows: TGTGCCAGTAGCAACAGGCGCGGGGTGGACCAGTACTTC. The V gene is TRBV19, the J gene TRBJ2-5; D perhaps matches TRBD2 (6 bases). This CDR3 comprises 13 residues. In germline, CDR1 is LNHDA, CDR2 SQIVND (reference sequence). Trimming removed 6 bases from V and 10 bases from J, with 18 bases in between.

By share, this clonotype counts as medium-sized. This beta chain turned up in a library designed for alpha chains; as an off-target read, its abundance says little. V gene TRBV28 combines with J gene TRBJ2-2; D might be TRBD2 (5 bases). The germline V and J ends were trimmed by 7 bases and 4 bases, with 10 bases remaining between them. The CDR3 runs to 13 residues. CDR1 is MDHEN and CDR2 is SYDVKM in the germline V gene. The CDR3: CASNSAGTGELFF. The CDR3 bases are TGTGCCAGCAACTCGGCGGGCACCGGGGAGCTGTTTTTT.